One TCR beta chain is described in this entry. The antigen remains undetermined. Data came from immunoSEQ multiplex PCR; TCRdb stores just in-frame clones and leaves some out. Found here are 81,000 or so clones, under 85% of them singletons; the top ten hold about 15%. Chemo-refractory metastatic non-small-cell lung cancer patients received focal radiation with ipilimumab CTLA-4 blockade. V lost 3 bases to trimming and J lost 5 bases, with 17 bases between them. Germline-derived CDR1 and CDR2 are SGHRS and YFSETQ. This CDR3 spans 15 amino acids. The sample originates from a study of radiotherapy plus CTLA-4 blockade in lung cancer. Study-wide background: Objective responses were documented in about 20% of patients, with disease control in 31%. Points from the study as a whole: Early clonal dynamics of blood T cells, together with interferon-beta, were reported as the best response predictor. Expansion of tumor-derived TCR clones was observed in blood after radiotherapy plus ipilimumab.

The chain joins TRBV5-1 to TRBJ2-5, with a tentative D call TRBD2 (6 bases). The source is a human donor with non-small cell lung cancer that progressed on radiotherapy plus ipilimumab. The sample here was peripheral blood, taken from a patient treated with radiotherapy plus ipilimumab. The CDR3 protein is CASSSFGGLGETQYF. DNA for the CDR3: TGCGCCAGCAGCTCGTTCGGGGGTTTAGGGGAGACCCAGTACTTC.